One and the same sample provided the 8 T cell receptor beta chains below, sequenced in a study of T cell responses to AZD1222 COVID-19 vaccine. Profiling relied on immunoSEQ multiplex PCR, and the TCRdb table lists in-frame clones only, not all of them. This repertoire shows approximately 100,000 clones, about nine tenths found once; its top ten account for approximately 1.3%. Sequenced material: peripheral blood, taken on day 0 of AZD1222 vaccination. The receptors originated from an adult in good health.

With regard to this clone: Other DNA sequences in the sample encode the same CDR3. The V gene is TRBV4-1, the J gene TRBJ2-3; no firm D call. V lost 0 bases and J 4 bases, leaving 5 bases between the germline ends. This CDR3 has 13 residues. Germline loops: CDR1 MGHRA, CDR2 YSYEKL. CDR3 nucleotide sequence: TGCGCCAGCAGCCAAGATCTTTCAGATACGCAGTATTTT. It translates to CASSQDLSDTQYF.

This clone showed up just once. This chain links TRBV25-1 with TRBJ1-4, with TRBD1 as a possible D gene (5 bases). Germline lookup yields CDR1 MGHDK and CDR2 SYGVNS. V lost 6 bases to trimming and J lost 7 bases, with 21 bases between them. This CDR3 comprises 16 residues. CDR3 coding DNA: TGTGCCAGCAGCCCCAACACCGCGGGGGTATTTGAAAAACTGTTTTTT. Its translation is CASSPNTAGVFEKLFF.

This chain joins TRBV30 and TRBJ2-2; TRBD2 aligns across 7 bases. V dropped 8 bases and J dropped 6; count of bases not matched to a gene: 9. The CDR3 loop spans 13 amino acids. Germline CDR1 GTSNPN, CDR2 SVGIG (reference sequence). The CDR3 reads CATRDYPPGELFF. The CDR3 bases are TGTGCCACCCGGGACTACCCTCCCGGGGAGCTGTTTTTT.

CDR3 residues: CASSALGQPQHF. For the CDR3, the DNA is TGTGCCAGCAGCGCGTTGGGCCAGCCCCAGCATTTT. The chain combines TRBV2 with TRBJ1-5, with D hard to call. Trimming removed 6 bases at V and 7 bases at J, with 10 bases between. This CDR3 region has 12 residues. The V gene's germline CDR1 is SNHLY and CDR2 FYNNEI. The whole variable domain, remainder taken from reference TRBV2 and TRBJ1-5, is EPEVTQTPSHQVTQMGQEVILRCVPISNHLYFYWYRQILGQKVEFLVSFYNNEISEKSEIFDDQFSVERPDGSNFTLKIRSTKLEDSAMYFCASSALGQPQHFGDGTRLSIL.

CDR3 in amino acids: CASKLMGEETQYF. CDR3 nucleotide sequence: TGTGCCAGTAAATTGATGGGGGAAGAGACCCAGTACTTC. The V gene is TRBV19, the J gene TRBJ2-5; D may be TRBD1 or TRBD2 (5 bases each). The length of the CDR3 is 13 residues. CDR1 is LNHDA, CDR2 SQIVND, per germline (reference sequence). Trimming cost V 7 bases and J 3 bases, with 12 bases left between them.

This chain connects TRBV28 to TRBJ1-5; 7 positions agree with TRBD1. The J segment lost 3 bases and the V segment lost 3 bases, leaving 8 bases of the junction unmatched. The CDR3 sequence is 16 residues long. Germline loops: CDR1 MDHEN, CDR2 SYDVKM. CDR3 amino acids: CASSFFAGGSNQPQHF. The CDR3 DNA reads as TGTGCCAGCAGTTTCTTCGCAGGGGGGTCCAATCAGCCCCAGCATTTT. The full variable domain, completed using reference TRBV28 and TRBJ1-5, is DVKVTQSSRYLVKRTGEKVFLECVQDMDHENMFWYRQDPGLGLRLIYFSYDVKMKEKGDIPEGYSVSREKKERFSLILESASTNQTSMYLCASSFFAGGSNQPQHFGDGTRLSIL.

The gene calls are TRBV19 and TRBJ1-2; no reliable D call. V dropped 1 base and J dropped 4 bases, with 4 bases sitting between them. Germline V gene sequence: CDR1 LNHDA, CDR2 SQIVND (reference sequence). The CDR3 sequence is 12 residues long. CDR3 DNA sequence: TGTGCCAGTAGTATAGCCGGCTATGGCTACACCTTC. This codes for CASSIAGYGYTF.

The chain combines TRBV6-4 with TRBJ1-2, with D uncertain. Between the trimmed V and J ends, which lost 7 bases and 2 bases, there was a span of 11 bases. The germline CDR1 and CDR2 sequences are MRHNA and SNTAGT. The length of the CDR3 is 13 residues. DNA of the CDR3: TGTGCCAGCACCCAGGACGGGAACTATGGCTACACCTTC. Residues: CASTQDGNYGYTF.